This paragraph covers one T cell receptor (beta chain) sequence. The antigen is not known. This specimen comes from a study of cytomegalovirus exposure and HLA in healthy donors. Findings and caveats of the study: A classifier reportedly called cytomegalovirus status with high sensitivity and specificity. Specificity of a few CMV-associated chains for CMV antigens was verified in vitro. The authors enumerated over 150 TCR beta chains as linked to cytomegalovirus. Rarity held for most TCR sequences, but there were some public TCRs that occurred in many donors.

V was shortened by 5 bases and J by 10 bases, with 21 bases between the two germline ends. The CDR3 covers 16 residues. Germline V CDR1 and CDR2: LNHDA, SQIVND (reference sequence). Clones were read by immunoSEQ multiplex PCR, and TCRdb kept only the in-frame ones, dropping some. The table shows 160,000 or so clones, with more than 70% occurring only once. Specimen: PBMCs. The rearrangement uses TRBV19 and TRBJ1-6; no firm D call. The sequence was collected from a man younger than 35 in good health and CMV-seronegative. The CDR3 coding sequence is TGTGCCAGTAGTGGTGGCCTAAGGAGGGTAGACTCACCCCTCCACTTT. This encodes CASSGGLRRVDSPLHF.